Following are 18 T cell receptor beta chains from one sample sequenced in a study of shared clonotypes between healthy human individuals. Generated by immunoSEQ multiplex PCR, the TCRdb table keeps only in-frame clones and is missing some. The profile shows some 1 million clones, under 80% of them singletons. The sample taken for sequencing was memory CD4+ T cells sorted from blood. The subset was: CD45RA-negative fraction. Every receptor here comes from a man aged 18 to 30 in good health.

The genes are TRBV2 and TRBJ2-5; no clear D. V dropped 7 bases and J dropped 1 base, with 13 bases sitting between them. Germline-derived CDR1 and CDR2 are SNHLY and FYNNEI. This CDR3 contains 14 residues. The CDR3 loop reads CASTISTGQETQYF. The CDR3 coding sequence is TGTGCCAGCACGATCTCTACGGGCCAAGAGACCCAGTACTTC.

The V gene is TRBV6-5, the J gene TRBJ1-2, with D unresolved. The CDR3 is 11 amino acids. Between the trimmed V and J ends, which lost 6 bases and 7 bases, there was a span of 9 bases. Germline CDR1 MNHEY, CDR2 SVGAGI. The chain's CDR3 is CASRGGLGYTF. In DNA form, the CDR3 reads TGTGCCAGCAGGGGAGGGCTTGGCTACACCTTC.

This clone was seen just once. This chain joins TRBV6-1 and TRBJ2-3; TRBD2 agrees at 8 bases. Germline V lookup: CDR1 MNHNS, CDR2 SASEGT. CDR3 length: 16 amino acids. J gave up 5 bases and V 4 bases, and 11 bases lay outside the gene matches. The CDR3 bases are TGTGCCAGCAGTGTCGGGGGGGCCCACCACAAAGATACGCAGTATTTT. Its protein product is CASSVGGAHHKDTQYF.

The V and J genes are TRBV7-9 and TRBJ1-3; D may be TRBD1 (5 bases). This CDR3 is built from 14 residues. The V and J ends lost 0 bases and 4 bases respectively, with 7 bases between them. Germline CDR1 reads SEHNR; CDR2 reads FQNEAQ (reference sequence). CDR3 region: CASSLAGRGNTIYF. The CDR3, as DNA: TGTGCCAGCAGCTTAGCGGGACGCGGAAACACCATATATTTT.

The genes are TRBV7-9 and TRBJ2-5; TRBD2 matches 9 bases. With V trimmed by 0 bases and J by 2 bases, 7 bases remained unmatched. The germline gives CDR1 SEHNR, CDR2 FQNEAQ (reference sequence). This CDR3 has 17 amino acids. CDR3 sequence: CASSLAISAGGQETQYF. The DNA of the CDR3 is TGTGCCAGCAGCTTAGCGATTTCAGCGGGGGGACAAGAGACCCAGTACTTC. The entire variable domain, with the rest obtained from reference TRBV7-9 and TRBJ2-5, is as follows: DTGVSQNPRHKITKRGQNVTFRCDPISEHNRLYWYRQTLGQGPEFLTYFQNEAQLEKSRLLSDRFSAERPKGSFSTLEIQRTEQGDSAMYLCASSLAISAGGQETQYFGPGTRLLVL.

The chain employs TRBV13 and TRBJ2-3; a possible D gene is TRBD1 (5 bases). The CDR3 totals 15 residues. Per the germline V gene, CDR1 is PRHDT and CDR2 is FYEKMQ (reference sequence). CDR3 in amino acids: CASNGGRDYTDTQYF. The CDR3 DNA reads TGTGCGTCGAACGGCGGCAGGGATTACACAGATACGCAGTATTTT.

The rearrangement joins TRBV18 to TRBJ2-3; possibly TRBD2 for D (6 bases). V was clipped by 7 bases and J by 2 bases, with 10 bases between them. The CDR3 consists of 13 residues. CDR1 and CDR2 (germline): KGHSH, LQKENI. The DNA of the CDR3 is TGTGCCAGCTTGGGCGGGACCACAGATACGCAGTATTTT. Its translation is CASLGGTTDTQYF.

This clone was seen just once. V is TRBV5-1 and J is TRBJ2-3; TRBD2 might be the D (6 bases). Deletions cut 6 bases from V and 0 bases from J, with 11 bases between. CDR1 SGHRS and CDR2 YFSETQ come from the germline V gene. The CDR3 spans 14 residues. The CDR3 bases are TGCGCCAGCACCATCGGGAGCAGCACAGATACGCAGTATTTT. It is translated as CASTIGSSTDTQYF. The complete variable domain, with remaining parts taken from reference TRBV5-1 and TRBJ2-3, reads KAGVTQTPRYLIKTRGQQVTLSCSPISGHRSVSWYQQTPGQGLQFLFEYFSETQRNKGNFPGRFSGRQFSNSRSEMNVSTLELGDSALYLCASTIGSSTDTQYFGPGTRLTVL.

J is TRBJ1-5 and V is TRBV6-5, with 11 bases lining up with TRBD1. The CDR3 length is 15 residues. CDR1 and CDR2 from the germline V gene are MNHEY and SVGAGI. After removal of 6 bases from V and 9 bases from J, the junction contained 10 bases not matched to a gene. The CDR3 DNA reads as TGTGCCAGCAGAGCCGGGACAGGGGGAGGAGGGCCCCAGCATTTT. This gives the protein CASRAGTGGGGPQHF.

The chain links TRBV2 to TRBJ1-4; D is ambiguous. This CDR3 is built from 14 residues. Germline V lookup: CDR1 SNHLY, CDR2 FYNNEI. The V end lost 6 bases, the J end lost 6 bases, and 14 bases lay between the germline ends. The DNA of the CDR3 is TGTGCCAGCAGACAGTTGGGAAGCTATGAAAAACTGTTTTTT. Encoded protein: CASRQLGSYEKLFF.

The chain carries TRBV28 and TRBJ1-1, with D maybe TRBD1 (5 bases). V was pared by 5 bases and J by 1 base, with 11 bases between. Germline CDR1 is MDHEN and CDR2 is SYDVKM. This CDR3 spans 14 amino acids. The CDR3 loop is CASSGGKRNTEAFF. The CDR3 DNA is TGTGCCAGCAGTGGGGGAAAGAGGAACACTGAAGCTTTCTTT.

The chain links TRBV5-1 to TRBJ1-1, with D tentatively TRBD1 (6 bases). Trimming took 0 bases from V and 6 from J, leaving 12 bases between them. Germline V gene lookup returns CDR1 SGHRS and CDR2 YFSETQ. CDR3 length: 14 amino acids. The CDR3 nucleotides read TGCGCCAGCAGCTTGGCCCCGGGACAACCTGAAGCTTTCTTT. It specifies CASSLAPGQPEAFF. The full variable domain, rest sourced from reference TRBV5-1 and TRBJ1-1, is KAGVTQTPRYLIKTRGQQVTLSCSPISGHRSVSWYQQTPGQGLQFLFEYFSETQRNKGNFPGRFSGRQFSNSRSEMNVSTLELGDSALYLCASSLAPGQPEAFFGQGTRLTVV.

This chain links TRBV27 with TRBJ1-5; a possible D gene is TRBD1 (5 bases). The CDR3 covers 17 residues. Germline CDR1 reads MNHEY; CDR2 reads SMNVEV (reference sequence). Deletions cut 4 bases from V and 2 bases from J, with 18 bases between. Here the CDR3 DNA reads TGTGCCAGCAGTTCAAGCCCCGGGGCGCTCGGCAATCAGCCCCAGCATTTT. Encoded protein: CASSSSPGALGNQPQHF.

Comment on this clone: An end of the junction does not agree with germline; a read error may underlie this. The same CDR3 can be traced to other DNA sequences in this sample. The CDR3 sequence: CASSLDRGNQPQHF. The CDR3 nucleotides read TGTGCCAGCAGTTTGGACAGGGGAAATCAGCCCCAGCATTTT. The chain links TRBV5-4 to TRBJ1-5; 9 positions agree with TRBD1. The germline CDR1 and CDR2 sequences are SGHNT and YYREEE (reference sequence). This CDR3 has 14 amino acids.

The count of this clone is one. The V call is TRBV9, the J call TRBJ2-1; D may be TRBD2 (6 bases). Germline lookup yields CDR1 SGDLS and CDR2 YYNGEE. V was clipped by 0 bases and J by 4 bases, with 11 bases between them. The CDR3 has 15 residues. The chain's CDR3 is CASSVAGENYNEQFF. CDR3 bases: TGTGCCAGCAGCGTAGCGGGAGAAAATTACAATGAGCAGTTCTTC.

The rearrangement joins TRBV11-2 to TRBJ2-7; 7 positions agree with TRBD1. Trimming at V came to 5 bases and at J to 4 bases, leaving 14 bases not matched to a gene. The CDR3 consists of 16 residues. Germline loops: CDR1 SGHAT, CDR2 FQNNGV. The chain's CDR3 is CASSVHATGPWYEQYF. The CDR3 DNA sequence: TGTGCCAGCAGCGTTCACGCGACAGGGCCTTGGTACGAGCAGTACTTC.

This clone was recorded a few times. The chain carries TRBV6-6 and TRBJ2-7; D remains ambiguous. The V gene lost 3 bases and the J gene lost 1 base, with 7 bases spanning the gap. Per germline, CDR1 MNHNY and CDR2 SVGAGI (reference sequence). This CDR3 spans 13 amino acids. The CDR3 nucleotides are TGTGCCAGCAGTTATTTAGAGTCCTACGAGCAGTACTTC. Amino acids: CASSYLESYEQYF.

This clone was detected once. V is TRBV2 and J is TRBJ2-3; D is unresolved. CDR3 size: 14 residues. Per germline, CDR1 SNHLY and CDR2 FYNNEI. Trimming stripped 2 bases from V and 2 bases from J, with 8 bases between. CDR3 sequence (DNA): TGTGCCAGCAGTGAAAGGCTGATCACAGATACGCAGTATTTT. The encoded protein is CASSERLITDTQYF.